This is a list of T cell receptor beta chains from one sample in a study of blood T cell repertoires in COVID-19. The data were produced by immunoSEQ multiplex PCR, yet TCRdb's version contains in-frame clones alone and is incomplete. The sample contains more than 250,000 clones, 70% to 90% of which appear only once. The sequencing input was peripheral blood. The source is a woman aged 50 to 65 with COVID-19, enrolled during active disease. Each CDR3 is given with its conserved first and last residue. The D gene is left open where the match is weak. Only some rows state a clone size, as once, few, many or a class for expanded clones.

>NA|TRBD1|TRBJ1-3|TRBV7-2
CASSLDGTGGGNTIYF
TGTGCCAGCAGCTTAGACGGGACAGGGGGTGGAAACACCATATATTTT
>NA|NA|TRBJ2-5|TRBV10-1
CASSEGGGLRETQYF
TGCGCCAGCAGTGAGGGCGGAGGGTTACGTGAGACCCAGTACTTC
>NA|TRBD1|TRBJ1-1|TRBV24-1
CATSDLNSWTGVGTEAFF
TGTGCCACCAGTGATTTGAATTCTTGGACAGGGGTGGGGACTGAAGCTTTCTTT
>NA|NA|TRBJ2-5|TRBV6-2/TRBV6-3
CASSRRETQYF
TGTGCCAGCAGTAGGAGGGAGACCCAGTACTTC
>NA|TRBD1|TRBJ1-2|TRBV27
CASSEDRGLSYTF
TGTGCCAGCAGCGAGGACAGGGGATTGAGCTACACCTTC
>once|NA|TRBJ2-3|TRBV4-1
CASRPGGTDTQYF
TGCGCCTCTCGTCCAGGGGGCACAGATACGCAGTATTTT
>NA|NA|TRBJ1-1|TRBV6-2/TRBV6-3
CASSYRGSGTEAFF
TGTGCCAGCAGTTACCGGGGGTCGGGCACTGAAGCTTTCTTT
>NA|NA|TRBJ1-2|TRBV24-1
CATSDTYYGYTF
TGTGCCACCAGTGACACTTACTATGGCTACACCTTC
>NA|NA|TRBJ1-1|TRBV7-9
CASTRIPGTEAFF
TGTGCCAGCACCAGGATACCCGGGACTGAAGCTTTCTTT
>NA|NA|TRBJ2-7|TRBV11-3
CASSLDLTVYEQYF
TGTGCCAGCAGCTTAGATCTAACAGTTTACGAGCAGTACTTC
>NA|TRBD2|TRBJ2-1|TRBV29-1
CSVGRLADYNEQFF
TGCAGCGTGGGTAGACTAGCGGATTACAATGAGCAGTTCTTC
>NA|TRBD2|TRBJ2-7|TRBV18
CASSGTSGTISYEQYF
TGTGCCAGCTCCGGGACTAGCGGGACGATCTCCTACGAGCAGTACTTC
>NA|NA|TRBJ2-3|TRBV21-1
CASRGDRATDTQYF
TGTGCCAGCAGGGGGGACAGGGCGACAGATACGCAGTATTTT
>NA|NA|TRBJ2-1|TRBV2
CATTAGVVAYNEQFF
TGTGCCACGACTGCAGGGGTAGTTGCCTACAATGAGCAGTTCTTC
>few|NA|TRBJ1-2|TRBV7-9
CASSQQGGYGYTF
TGTGCCAGCAGTCAACAGGGTGGTTATGGCTACACCTTC
>NA|TRBD2|TRBJ2-1|TRBV15
CATSLSTSGRSYNEQFF
TGTGCCACCAGCCTATCGACTAGCGGGAGGTCCTACAATGAGCAGTTCTTC
>NA|NA|TRBJ1-6|TRBV14
CASSQQGYSPLHF
TGTGCCAGCAGTCAACAGGGTTACTCACCCCTCCACTTT
>NA|TRBD2|TRBJ2-7|TRBV7-9
CASSYGLAGSSYEQYF
TGTGCCAGCAGCTACGGACTAGCGGGGAGCTCCTACGAGCAGTACTTC
>NA|NA|TRBJ2-1|TRBV4-3
CASSQVGRGASMYEQFF
TGCGCCAGCAGCCAAGTGGGCAGGGGGGCATCAATGTATGAGCAGTTCTTC
>NA|NA|TRBJ2-5|TRBV15
CATSRWREETQYF
TGTGCCACCAGCAGGTGGAGGGAAGAGACCCAGTACTTC
>NA|NA|TRBJ2-7|TRBV3-1/TRBV3-2
CASMGSTYEQYF
TGTGCCAGCATGGGCAGCACCTACGAGCAGTACTTC
>NA|NA|TRBJ2-7|TRBV6-5
CASSTDYSYEQYF
TGTGCCAGCAGTACGGACTACTCCTACGAGCAGTACTTC
>NA|TRBD1|TRBJ2-3|TRBV5-1
CASSWTGFTDTQYF
TGCGCCAGCAGCTGGACAGGTTTTACAGATACGCAGTATTTT